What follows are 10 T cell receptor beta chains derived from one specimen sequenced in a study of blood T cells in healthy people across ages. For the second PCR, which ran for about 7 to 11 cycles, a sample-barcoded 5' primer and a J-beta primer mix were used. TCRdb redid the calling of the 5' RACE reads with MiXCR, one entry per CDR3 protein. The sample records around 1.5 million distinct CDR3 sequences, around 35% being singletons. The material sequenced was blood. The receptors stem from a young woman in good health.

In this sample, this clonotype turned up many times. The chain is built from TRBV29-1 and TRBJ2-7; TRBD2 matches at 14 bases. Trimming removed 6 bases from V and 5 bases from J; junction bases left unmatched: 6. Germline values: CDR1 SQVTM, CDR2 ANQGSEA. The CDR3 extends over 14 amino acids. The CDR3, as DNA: TGCAGCGTCGTGGGACTAGCGGGAGTCCACGAGCAGTACTTC. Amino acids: CSVVGLAGVHEQYF.

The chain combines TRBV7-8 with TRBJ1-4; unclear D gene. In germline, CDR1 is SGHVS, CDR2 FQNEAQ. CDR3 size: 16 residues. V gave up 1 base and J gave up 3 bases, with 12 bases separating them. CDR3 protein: CASSLGSPKANEKLFF. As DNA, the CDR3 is TGTGCCAGCAGCTTAGGGAGTCCCAAGGCTAATGAAAAACTGTTTTTT.

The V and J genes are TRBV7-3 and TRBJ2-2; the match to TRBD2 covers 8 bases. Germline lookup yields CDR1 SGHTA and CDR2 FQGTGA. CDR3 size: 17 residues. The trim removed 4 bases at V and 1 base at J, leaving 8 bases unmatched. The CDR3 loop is CASSSTGLAGNTGELFF. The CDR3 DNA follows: TGTGCCAGCAGCTCTACGGGGCTAGCGGGGAACACCGGGGAGCTGTTTTTT. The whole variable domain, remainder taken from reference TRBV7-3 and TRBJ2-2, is GAGVSQTPSNKVTEKGKYVELRCDPISGHTALYWYRQSLGQGPEFLIYFQGTGAADDSGLPNDRFFAVRPEGSVSTLKIQRTERGDSAVYLCASSSTGLAGNTGELFFGEGSRLTVL.

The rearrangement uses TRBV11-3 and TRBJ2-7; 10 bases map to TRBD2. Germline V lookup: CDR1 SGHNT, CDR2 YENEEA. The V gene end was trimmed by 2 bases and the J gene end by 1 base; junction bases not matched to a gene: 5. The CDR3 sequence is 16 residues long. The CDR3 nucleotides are TGTGCCAGCAGCTTATTACTAGCGGGATCTTCCTACGAGCAGTACTTC. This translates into CASSLLLAGSSYEQYF.

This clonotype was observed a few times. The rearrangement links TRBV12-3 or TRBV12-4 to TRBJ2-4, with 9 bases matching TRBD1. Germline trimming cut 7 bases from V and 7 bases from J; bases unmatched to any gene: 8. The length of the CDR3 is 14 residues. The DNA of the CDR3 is TGTGCCAGCATCCCCGGGACAGGGCTTAACATTCAGTACTTC. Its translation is CASIPGTGLNIQYF.

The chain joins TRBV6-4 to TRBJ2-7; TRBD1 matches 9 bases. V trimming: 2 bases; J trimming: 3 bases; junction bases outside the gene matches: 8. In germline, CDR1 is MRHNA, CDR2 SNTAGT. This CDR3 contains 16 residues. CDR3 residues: CASSDRGQGSGYEQYF. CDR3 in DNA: TGTGCCAGCAGTGACCGGGGACAGGGATCAGGCTACGAGCAGTACTTC.

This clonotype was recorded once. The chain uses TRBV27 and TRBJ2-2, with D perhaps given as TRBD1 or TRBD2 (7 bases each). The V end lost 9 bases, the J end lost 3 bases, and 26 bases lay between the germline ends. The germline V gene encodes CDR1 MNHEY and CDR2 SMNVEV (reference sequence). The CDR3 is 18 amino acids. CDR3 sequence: CASTIRGGTARDTGELFF. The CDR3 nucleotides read TGTGCCAGTACGATCAGGGGGGGTACCGCGAGGGACACCGGGGAGCTGTTTTTT.

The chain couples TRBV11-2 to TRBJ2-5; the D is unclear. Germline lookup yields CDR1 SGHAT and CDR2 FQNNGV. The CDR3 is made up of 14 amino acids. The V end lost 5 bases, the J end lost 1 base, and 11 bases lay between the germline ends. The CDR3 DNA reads TGTGCCAGCAGCCCAGTCCGGATCCAAGAGACCCAGTACTTC. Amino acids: CASSPVRIQETQYF.

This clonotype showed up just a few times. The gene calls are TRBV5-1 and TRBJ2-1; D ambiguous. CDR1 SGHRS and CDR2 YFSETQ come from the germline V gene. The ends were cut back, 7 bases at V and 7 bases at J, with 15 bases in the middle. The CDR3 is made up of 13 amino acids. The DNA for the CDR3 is TGCGCCAGCTACCTTGTCGATGGGAATGAGCAGTTCTTC. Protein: CASYLVDGNEQFF.

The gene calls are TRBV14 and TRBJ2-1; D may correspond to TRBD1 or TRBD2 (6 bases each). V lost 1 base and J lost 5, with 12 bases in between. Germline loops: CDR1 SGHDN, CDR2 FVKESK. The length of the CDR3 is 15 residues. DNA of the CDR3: TGTGCCAGCAGCCAAGGCCGGGGGCGTGACAATGAGCAGTTCTTC. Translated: CASSQGRGRDNEQFF.